The next 22 T cell receptor beta chains were all read from a single sample in a study of identifying expanded T cells in peripheral blood. TCRdb's copy holds only in-frame clones and misses some; the assay was immunoSEQ multiplex PCR. This sample has 50,000 to 70,000 clones, with around 87% found just once. What was sequenced was blood. Receptor source: a person aged 18 to 75 in good health.

This clone has just a few counts. The J gene is TRBJ2-5, the V gene TRBV19, with D possibly matching TRBD2 (6 bases). CDR3 size: 13 residues. Trimming pared 5 bases from V and 2 bases from J, leaving 9 bases between. Germline-derived CDR1 and CDR2 are LNHDA and SQIVND (reference sequence). The CDR3 nucleotides read TGTGCCAGTAGTCCGGGACTTCAAGAGACCCAGTACTTC. Translating it yields CASSPGLQETQYF.

This chain links TRBV5-1 with TRBJ2-1; TRBD2 aligns across 11 bases. In germline, CDR1 is SGHRS, CDR2 YFSETQ. This CDR3 contains 17 residues. V was pared by 4 bases and J by 8 bases, with 14 bases of the junction left unmatched. The CDR3 reads CASSAELAGEGIDEQFF. Written as DNA, the CDR3 is TGCGCCAGCAGCGCAGAACTAGCGGGAGAAGGTATAGATGAGCAGTTCTTC.

The chain employs TRBV18 and TRBJ1-1; D may be TRBD1 (6 bases). This CDR3 comprises 14 residues. Germline values: CDR1 KGHSH, CDR2 LQKENI. V was cut by 5 bases and J by 0 bases, with 10 bases left in between. The CDR3 DNA is TGTGCCAGCTCATATGGACAGATGAACACTGAAGCTTTCTTT. As protein: CASSYGQMNTEAFF.

The gene calls are TRBV28 and TRBJ2-1, with 11 bases lining up with TRBD2. V trimming: 6 bases; J trimming: 4 bases; junction bases outside the gene matches: 5. Germline CDR1 MDHEN, CDR2 SYDVKM. CDR3 length equals 15 residues. Written as DNA, the CDR3 is TGTGCCAGCAGCCAACTAGCGGGAGTTTACAATGAGCAGTTCTTC. Its translation is CASSQLAGVYNEQFF.

This sequence joins TRBV7-8 and TRBJ2-3, with 9 bases that match TRBD2. J lost 0 bases, V lost 2 bases, and 9 bases had no gene match. Germline loops: CDR1 SGHVS, CDR2 FQNEAQ. This CDR3 comprises 18 residues. CDR3 bases: TGTGCCAGCAGCTTATCTAGCGGGATCGGTCAAAGCACAGATACGCAGTATTTT. Translation: CASSLSSGIGQSTDTQYF. The complete variable domain, with remaining parts taken from reference TRBV7-8 and TRBJ2-3, reads GAGVSQSPRYKVAKRGQDVALRCDPISGHVSLFWYQQALGQGPEFLTYFQNEAQLDKSGLPSDRFFAERPEGSVSTLKIQRTQQEDSAVYLCASSLSSGIGQSTDTQYFGPGTRLTVL.

The chain is built from TRBV15 and TRBJ2-5; D gene ambiguous. This CDR3 contains 15 residues. CDR1 is LNHNV, CDR2 YYDKDF, per germline (reference sequence). V lost 0 bases and J lost 2, with 10 bases in between. As DNA, the CDR3 is TGTGCCACCAGCAGAGAGAGCAGACTTCAAGAGACCCAGTACTTC. This encodes CATSRESRLQETQYF.

The rearrangement links TRBV4-1 to TRBJ2-7, with 14 bases lining up with TRBD2. Losses at the gene ends were 4 bases for V and 4 bases for J; bases not matched to a gene: 12. Germline CDR1 MGHRA, CDR2 YSYEKL. The CDR3 length is 18 residues. The CDR3 nucleotides are TGCGCCAGCAGCCCGGGACTAGCGGGGGTCCCCTTGCGGTACGAGCAGTACTTC. Its translation is CASSPGLAGVPLRYEQYF.

The genes are TRBV30 and TRBJ2-6; 7 bases align to TRBD1. CDR3 length equals 14 residues. J lost 2 bases, V lost 5 bases, and 3 bases had no gene match. The germline CDR1 and CDR2 sequences are GTSNPN and SVGIG (reference sequence). CDR3 residues: CAWDTGAGANVLTF. DNA of the CDR3: TGTGCCTGGGATACAGGGGCTGGGGCCAACGTCCTGACTTTC.

A single count supports this clone. The chain couples TRBV6-5 to TRBJ2-7; D is uncertain. V lost 8 bases, J lost 0 bases, and 14 bases lay in between. The CDR3 consists of 14 residues. CDR1 and CDR2 from the germline V gene are MNHEY and SVGAGI. The CDR3 DNA sequence: TGTGCCAGCGGGTTTGGCGGAAGCTCCTACGAGCAGTACTTC. It codes for CASGFGGSSYEQYF.

The chain couples TRBV5-4 to TRBJ1-1; D gene ambiguous. Trimming pared 7 bases from V and 1 base from J, leaving 11 bases between. The CDR3 runs 13 residues. Germline values: CDR1 SGHNT, CDR2 YYREEE (reference sequence). This CDR3 reads CASGSYTNTEAFF. In DNA, the CDR3 is TGTGCCAGCGGCTCCTATACGAACACTGAAGCTTTCTTT.

V and J are TRBV2 and TRBJ2-7; D not certain. The ends were cut back, 5 bases at V and 0 bases at J, with 11 bases in the middle. The CDR3 totals 14 residues. The germline CDR1 and CDR2 sequences are SNHLY and FYNNEI. The CDR3 here is CASSSETVSYEQYF. For the CDR3, the DNA is TGTGCCAGCAGTAGCGAGACGGTCTCCTACGAGCAGTACTTC.

The genes are TRBV30 and TRBJ1-1, with 9 bases matching TRBD1. From germline, CDR1 is GTSNPN and CDR2 SVGIG (reference sequence). The CDR3 covers 14 residues. The junction had 5 bases not matched to a gene; V was cut back by 3 bases and J by 3 bases. The CDR3, as DNA: TGTGCCTGGAGCGAGACAGGGGGGTACACTGAAGCTTTCTTT. This gives the protein CAWSETGGYTEAFF.

CDR3 coding DNA: TGTGCCAGCAAAACACAGGAAAGTCCCAATCAGCCCCAGCATTTT. Amino acid sequence: CASKTQESPNQPQHF. This chain uses TRBV6-6 with TRBJ1-5; tentatively, D is TRBD1 (5 bases). The CDR3 is made up of 15 amino acids. V was cut by 7 bases and J by 3 bases, with 16 bases left in between. Germline CDR1 and CDR2: MNHNY and SVGAGI (reference sequence).

The chain recombines TRBV28 with TRBJ2-2; tentatively, D is TRBD2 (7 bases). The germline V and J ends were trimmed by 8 bases and 4 bases, with 14 bases remaining between them. The CDR3 has 14 amino acids. CDR1 and CDR2 (germline): MDHEN, SYDVKM. Written as DNA, the CDR3 is TGTGCCAGCGGTGGAGGGGGGGCCACCGGGGAGCTGTTTTTT. Translation: CASGGGGATGELFF.

This rearrangement joins TRBV7-9 to TRBJ1-3; tentative D call: TRBD1 (6 bases). Germline assignment: CDR1 SEHNR and CDR2 FQNEAQ (reference sequence). V was shortened by 0 bases and J by 4 bases, with 13 bases between the two germline ends. The length of the CDR3 is 16 residues. The CDR3 protein is CASSLARGFGGNTIYF. CDR3 DNA sequence: TGTGCCAGCAGCTTAGCTAGGGGGTTCGGAGGAAACACCATATATTTT.

This sequence joins TRBV7-2 and TRBJ1-1; D not certain. The ends were cut back, 1 base at V and 0 bases at J, with 9 bases in the middle. The germline gives CDR1 SGHTA, CDR2 FQGNSA. This CDR3 is built from 15 residues. The CDR3 nucleotides are TGTGCCAGCAGCTTAGATCCGGGTTTGAACACTGAAGCTTTCTTT. Its translation: CASSLDPGLNTEAFF.

The gene calls are TRBV9 and TRBJ2-2; D gene unclear. Germline loops: CDR1 SGDLS, CDR2 YYNGEE. The CDR3 covers 15 residues. Trimming took 1 base from V and 3 from J, leaving 10 bases between them. The CDR3 DNA reads as TGTGCCAGCAGCGTATTAGGGTGGGACACCGGGGAGCTGTTTTTT. As protein: CASSVLGWDTGELFF. The full variable domain, with the rest looked up from reference TRBV9 and TRBJ2-2, is DSGVTQTPKHLITATGQRVTLRCSPRSGDLSVYWYQQSLDQGLQFLIQYYNGEERAKGNILERFSAQQFPDLHSELNLSSLELGDSALYFCASSVLGWDTGELFFGEGSRLTVL.

This rearrangement joins TRBV18 to TRBJ2-6; no firm D call. Between the trimmed V and J ends, which lost 3 bases and 0 bases, there was a span of 6 bases. The CDR3 has 15 amino acids. Per the germline V gene, CDR1 is KGHSH and CDR2 is LQKENI. CDR3 coding DNA: TGTGCCAGCTCACCCCTCCGCTCTGGGGCCAACGTCCTGACTTTC. Residues: CASSPLRSGANVLTF.

The V gene is TRBV10-3, the J gene TRBJ2-5; TRBD2 aligns across 7 bases. CDR1 ENHRY and CDR2 SYGVKD come from the germline V gene. The V gene end was trimmed by 0 bases and the J gene end by 4 bases; junction bases not matched to a gene: 8. The CDR3 has 16 residues. The CDR3 spells CAISESGGGVGETQYF. CDR3 bases: TGTGCCATCAGTGAGTCAGGCGGGGGTGTAGGAGAGACCCAGTACTTC.

The chain employs TRBV7-9 and TRBJ1-4; D might be TRBD1 (5 bases). The ends were cut back, 5 bases at V and 8 bases at J, with 15 bases in the middle. This CDR3 comprises 14 residues. From germline, CDR1 is SEHNR and CDR2 FQNEAQ (reference sequence). The CDR3 protein is CASSRARGQEKLFF. In DNA form, the CDR3 reads TGTGCCAGCAGCCGCGCGAGGGGCCAAGAAAAACTGTTTTTT.

V is TRBV9 and J is TRBJ1-4; D ambiguous. The CDR3 has 16 residues. Germline V gene lookup returns CDR1 SGDLS and CDR2 YYNGEE. Trimming stripped 0 bases from V and 7 bases from J, with 16 bases between. The CDR3 bases are TGTGCCAGCAGCGTAGCAGTCCCCGGAGGTGGTGAAAAACTGTTTTTT. Its protein is CASSVAVPGGGEKLFF.

The V call is TRBV4-3, the J call TRBJ1-1; 8 bases map to TRBD1. The CDR3 loop spans 15 amino acids. V shed 4 bases and J 4 bases; nucleotides not matched to a gene: 8. The V gene's germline CDR1 is LGHNA and CDR2 YSLEER. CDR3 coding DNA: TGCGCCAGCAGCCGATCGGACAGGGAGGGCACTGAAGCTTTCTTT. Amino acids: CASSRSDREGTEAFF.